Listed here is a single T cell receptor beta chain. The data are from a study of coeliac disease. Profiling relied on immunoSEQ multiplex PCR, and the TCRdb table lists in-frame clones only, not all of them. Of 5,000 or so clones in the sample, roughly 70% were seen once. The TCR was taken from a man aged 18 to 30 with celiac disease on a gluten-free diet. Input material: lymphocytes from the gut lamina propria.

Here the CDR3 reads CASSLVSGGRTDTQYF. CDR3 sequence (DNA): TGTGCCAGCAGCTTAGTTAGCGGGGGGCGCACAGATACGCAGTATTTT. The chain is built from TRBV7-2 and TRBJ2-3; 10 nucleotides line up with TRBD2. The CDR3 covers 16 residues. With V trimmed by 1 base and J by 1 base, 2 bases remained unmatched. Germline V CDR1 and CDR2: SGHTA, FQGNSA.